Following are 23 T cell receptor beta chains from one sample sequenced in a study of regulatory T cells in long-lasting Graves disease. The time point was: persistent/refractory GD, antithyroid drugs over 5 years with positive TRAb. The TCR library was made from RNA extracted from PBMCs. Arm-PCR with iRepertoire HTBI primers amplified the CDR3 regions for these TCR beta libraries. TCRdb re-called the multiplex PCR reads through MiXCR, storing one row per CDR3 protein. This sample has around 400,000 distinct CDR3 sequences, with roughly 23% found just once. The material was peripheral blood mononuclear cells (PBMCs), obtained when the disease was refractory, from a patient treated with antithyroid drugs. The origin of the receptors is a female donor with Graves disease.

This clonotype was found a few times. CDR3 sequence reads: CASSQTQNDYEQYF. The CDR3 DNA reads TGTGCCAGCTCACAAACACAGAACGACTACGAGCAGTACTTC. V gene TRBV18 combines with J gene TRBJ2-7; no definite D call. Trimming left V 4 bases short and J 3 bases short, with 13 bases between. CDR1 and CDR2 (germline): KGHSH, LQKENI. The CDR3 has 14 amino acids.

This clonotype occurred a few times. The rearrangement joins TRBV5-6 to TRBJ2-2, with 8 bases matching TRBD2. The trim removed 4 bases at V and 3 bases at J, leaving 8 bases unmatched. Germline loops: CDR1 SGHDT, CDR2 YYEEEE. CDR3 size: 16 residues. The CDR3 region is CASSELAETHTGELFF. DNA for the CDR3: TGTGCCAGCAGCGAACTAGCGGAGACCCACACCGGGGAGCTGTTTTTT. The entire variable domain, with the rest obtained from reference TRBV5-6 and TRBJ2-2, is as follows: DAGVTQSPTHLIKTRGQQVTLRCSPKSGHDTVSWYQQALGQGPQFIFQYYEEEERQRGNFPDRFSGHQFPNYSSELNVNALLLGDSALYLCASSELAETHTGELFFGEGSRLTVL.

Concerning this clonotype itself: A far larger clone is off by one base, so a read error is likely. The V gene is TRBV10-3, the J gene TRBJ1-2, with TRBD1 matching over 7 bases. V was clipped by 3 bases and J by 4 bases; unmatched bases: 5. Germline V CDR1 and CDR2: ENHRY, SYGVKD. This CDR3 has 14 residues. CDR3 residues: CAISDAGGSYGYTF. The CDR3 DNA is TGTGCCATCAGTGATGCAGGGGGTAGCTATGGCTACACCTTC.

This clonotype was recorded a few times. The V and J genes are TRBV3-1 and TRBJ2-1; 7 positions agree with TRBD2. Germline CDR1 reads LGHDT; CDR2 reads YNNKEL (reference sequence). This CDR3 has 15 amino acids. V shed 6 bases, J shed 3 bases, and the junction held 8 bases outside the gene matches. The CDR3 is CASRGAGYGYNEQFF. CDR3 nucleotides: TGTGCCAGCAGGGGAGCGGGATATGGCTACAATGAGCAGTTCTTC.

There are many counts of this clonotype. In DNA form, the CDR3 reads TGTGCCAGCAGTTCCGGACTAGCGGGAGTGCGGGTGGAGACCCAGTACTTC. Amino acids: CASSSGLAGVRVETQYF. The chain uses TRBV28 and TRBJ2-5; 13 bases map to TRBD2. Per the germline V gene, CDR1 is MDHEN and CDR2 is SYDVKM. The CDR3 covers 17 residues. The V gene end was trimmed by 4 bases and the J gene end by 5 bases; junction bases not matched to a gene: 10. Together with reference TRBV28 and TRBJ2-5, the CDR3 gives the full variable domain: DVKVTQSSRYLVKRTGEKVFLECVQDMDHENMFWYRQDPGLGLRLIYFSYDVKMKEKGDIPEGYSVSREKKERFSLILESASTNQTSMYLCASSSGLAGVRVETQYFGPGTRLLVL.

V usage is TRBV29-1 and J usage is TRBJ2-1, with D tentatively TRBD2 (6 bases). V lost 5 bases and J 1 base, leaving 9 bases between the germline ends. The germline gives CDR1 SQVTM, CDR2 ANQGSEA. The CDR3 extends over 13 amino acids. The CDR3 here is CSVPGLSYNEQFF. For the CDR3, the DNA is TGCAGCGTTCCGGGACTTTCCTACAATGAGCAGTTCTTC.

This clonotype was observed a few times. CDR3 in amino acids: CSANPGTNTEAFF. Written as DNA, the CDR3 is TGCAGTGCCAACCCAGGGACCAACACTGAAGCTTTCTTT. V usage is TRBV20-1 and J usage is TRBJ1-1; D is perhaps TRBD1 (5 bases). The length of the CDR3 is 13 residues. CDR1 is DFQATT and CDR2 is SNEGSKA in the germline V gene (reference sequence). V was cut by 6 bases and J by 2 bases, with 13 bases left in between.

Many counts were recorded for this clonotype. The V call is TRBV28, the J call TRBJ2-7, with D possibly matching TRBD1 (5 bases). Trimming cost V 6 bases and J 3 bases, with 15 bases left between them. Germline V CDR1 and CDR2: MDHEN, SYDVKM. The CDR3 spans 14 residues. Here the CDR3 reads CASSLVGPHYEQYF. The DNA for the CDR3 is TGTGCCAGCAGCCTAGTGGGGCCCCACTACGAGCAGTACTTC.

This clonotype was seen many times. V usage is TRBV2 and J usage is TRBJ1-5, with 8 bases that match TRBD1. Germline CDR1 reads SNHLY; CDR2 reads FYNNEI. The CDR3 is made up of 14 amino acids. V gave up 10 bases and J gave up 6 bases; unmatched junction bases: 11. The CDR3 loop is CAISGQGYGQPQHF. The CDR3 region has the DNA TGTGCCATATCTGGACAGGGATATGGTCAGCCCCAGCATTTT.

Many counts were recorded for this clonotype. The rearrangement joins TRBV28 to TRBJ2-7; D is undetermined. CDR3 length: 13 amino acids. Germline CDR1 is MDHEN and CDR2 is SYDVKM. V was trimmed by 8 bases and J by 0 bases, leaving 11 bases between them. This CDR3 reads CASVESSSYEQYF. The CDR3 region has the DNA TGTGCCAGCGTTGAATCCAGCTCCTACGAGCAGTACTTC.

This clonotype was observed many times. The rearrangement links TRBV3-1 to TRBJ2-2; D is undetermined. This CDR3 is 15 amino acids long. Per germline, CDR1 LGHDT and CDR2 YNNKEL (reference sequence). V was pared by 3 bases and J by 1 base, with 9 bases between. The CDR3 DNA sequence: TGTGCCAGCAGCCAGCGACGGTGGAACACCGGGGAGCTGTTTTTT. This gives the protein CASSQRRWNTGELFF.

This clonotype was picked up many times. The chain is built from TRBV30 and TRBJ1-1, with a weak D call TRBD1 (5 bases). The V gene's germline CDR1 is GTSNPN and CDR2 SVGIG (reference sequence). This CDR3 is built from 14 residues. Trimming cost V 7 bases and J 0 bases, with 15 bases left between them. CDR3 protein: CASSTDRMNTEAFF. DNA for the CDR3: TGTGCCTCATCGACAGACCGAATGAACACTGAAGCTTTCTTT.

This clonotype was seen more than once but under ten times. The rearrangement uses TRBV3-1 and TRBJ1-5; TRBD1 aligns across 9 bases. The CDR3 covers 17 residues. The trim removed 0 bases at V and 5 bases at J, leaving 8 bases unmatched. Per germline, CDR1 LGHDT and CDR2 YNNKEL (reference sequence). CDR3 amino acids: CASSQDLRQGGDQPQHF. The CDR3 DNA reads as TGTGCCAGCAGCCAAGATCTGAGACAGGGGGGGGATCAGCCCCAGCATTTT. Drawing the rest from reference TRBV3-1 and TRBJ1-5, the complete variable domain is DTAVSQTPKYLVTQMGNDKSIKCEQNLGHDTMYWYKQDSKKFLKIMFSYNNKELIINETVPNRFSPKSPDKAHLNLHINSLELGDSAVYFCASSQDLRQGGDQPQHFGDGTRLSIL.

The rearrangement links TRBV5-4 to TRBJ2-7; D unresolved. The germline gives CDR1 SGHNT, CDR2 YYREEE (reference sequence). The CDR3 covers 13 residues. Trimming left V 4 bases short and J 6 bases short, with 14 bases between. CDR3 sequence (DNA): TGTGCCAGCAGCACTGGGCCCAGGACCGAGCAGTACTTC. Translating it yields CASSTGPRTEQYF.

The genes are TRBV29-1 and TRBJ2-2, with D unclear. Germline V gene sequence: CDR1 SQVTM, CDR2 ANQGSEA. CDR3 length: 13 residues. Trimming took off 0 bases at V and 4 bases at J, with 6 bases between the two ends. CDR3 sequence: CSVEEASTGELFF. The DNA of the CDR3 is TGCAGCGTTGAAGAAGCCTCCACCGGGGAGCTGTTTTTT.

The sample holds many counts of this clonotype. The rearrangement links TRBV6-1 to TRBJ1-2; TRBD1 agrees at 7 bases. Germline V gene sequence: CDR1 MNHNS, CDR2 SASEGT. The CDR3 length is 13 residues. Trimming at V came to 8 bases and at J to 5 bases, leaving 8 bases not matched to a gene. The CDR3 spells CASLQGLGYGYTF. CDR3 nucleotides: TGTGCCAGCCTACAGGGGTTGGGGTATGGCTACACCTTC.

This clonotype was counted a few times. The chain is built from TRBV24-1 and TRBJ2-7; the match to TRBD1 covers 10 bases. With V trimmed by 5 bases and J by 5 bases, 5 bases remained unmatched. The CDR3 has 14 amino acids. Germline CDR1 KGHDR, CDR2 SFDVKD. DNA for the CDR3: TGTGCCACCAGTGCCGTGACAGGGGGCCACGAGCAGTACTTC. Translated: CATSAVTGGHEQYF.

This clonotype was detected ten times or more. V is TRBV12-3 or TRBV12-4 and J is TRBJ2-7; D unclear. This CDR3 region has 14 residues. The germline V and J ends were trimmed by 4 bases and 4 bases, with 14 bases remaining between them. The CDR3 bases are TGTGCCAGCAGTTCACAAGGGTTGGAATACGAGCAGTACTTC. Translating it yields CASSSQGLEYEQYF.

The chain employs TRBV27 and TRBJ1-1, with a weak D call TRBD1 (5 bases). Germline-derived CDR1 and CDR2 are MNHEY and SMNVEV (reference sequence). This CDR3 spans 13 amino acids. The V end lost 3 bases, the J end lost 4 bases, and 9 bases lay between the germline ends. The CDR3 is CASSFSGATEAFF. CDR3 sequence (DNA): TGTGCCAGCAGTTTTTCCGGGGCCACTGAAGCTTTCTTT.

This clonotype came up a few times. The chain has TRBV5-1 and TRBJ1-1; no definite D call. CDR1 SGHRS and CDR2 YFSETQ come from the germline V gene. V lost 5 bases to trimming and J lost 0 bases, with 23 bases between them. The CDR3 loop spans 18 amino acids. The CDR3 coding sequence is TGCGCCAGCAGAGACCGTGGCGCTTTTGGGCGAGTGAACACTGAAGCTTTCTTT. Its translation: CASRDRGAFGRVNTEAFF.

This clonotype was detected many times. The J gene is TRBJ1-4, the V gene TRBV7-9, with D possibly TRBD1 on 5 matching bases. There are 14 residues in the CDR3. Germline CDR1 SEHNR, CDR2 FQNEAQ (reference sequence). V was trimmed by 3 bases and J by 7 bases, leaving 12 bases between them. The CDR3 DNA is TGTGCCAGCAGCTTCCAGGGCGGTGGTGAAAAACTGTTTTTT. Amino acid sequence: CASSFQGGGEKLFF. Complete variable domain (other parts from reference TRBV7-9 and TRBJ1-4): DTGVSQNPRHKITKRGQNVTFRCDPISEHNRLYWYRQTLGQGPEFLTYFQNEAQLEKSRLLSDRFSAERPKGSFSTLEIQRTEQGDSAMYLCASSFQGGGEKLFFGSGTQLSVL.

This clonotype has just a few counts. The chain has TRBV5-5 and TRBJ2-4; TRBD1 is a possible D gene (6 bases). In germline, CDR1 is SGHKS, CDR2 YYEKEE (reference sequence). Trimming left V 2 bases short and J 1 base short, with 10 bases between. CDR3 length equals 15 residues. The CDR3 DNA reads as TGTGCCAGCAGCTTAGCTCAGGGGGCCAAAAACATTCAGTACTTC. Its translation: CASSLAQGAKNIQYF. Full variable domain (rest looked up from reference TRBV5-5 and TRBJ2-4): DAGVTQSPTHLIKTRGQQVTLRCSPISGHKSVSWYQQVLGQGPQFIFQYYEKEERGRGNFPDRFSARQFPNYSSELNVNALLLGDSALYLCASSLAQGAKNIQYFGAGTRLSVL.

This clonotype was counted ten times or more. The chain joins TRBV6-1 to TRBJ2-2; 10 positions match TRBD1. Germline V gene data show CDR1 as MNHNS and CDR2 as SASEGT. The CDR3 loop spans 16 amino acids. J was trimmed by 2 bases and V by 7 bases; bases with no gene match: 7. The CDR3 DNA reads TGTGCCAGCAAAACGGGGGACAGGGGAAACACCGGGGAGCTGTTTTTT. Translated: CASKTGDRGNTGELFF.